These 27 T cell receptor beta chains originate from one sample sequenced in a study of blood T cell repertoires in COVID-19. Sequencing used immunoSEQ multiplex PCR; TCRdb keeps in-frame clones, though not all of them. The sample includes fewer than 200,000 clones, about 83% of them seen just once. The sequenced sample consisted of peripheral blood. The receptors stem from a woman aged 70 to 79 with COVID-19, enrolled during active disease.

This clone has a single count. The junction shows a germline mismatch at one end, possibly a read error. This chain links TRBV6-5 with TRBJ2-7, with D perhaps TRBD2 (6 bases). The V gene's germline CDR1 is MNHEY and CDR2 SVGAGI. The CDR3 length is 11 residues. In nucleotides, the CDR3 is TGTGCCAGCAGTTGGGGGGAATCAAGGCACTTC. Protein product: CASSWGESRHF.

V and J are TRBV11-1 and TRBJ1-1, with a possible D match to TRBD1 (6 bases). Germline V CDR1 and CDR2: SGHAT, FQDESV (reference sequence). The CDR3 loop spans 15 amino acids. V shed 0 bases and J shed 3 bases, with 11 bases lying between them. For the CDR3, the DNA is TGTGCCAGCAGCTTAGCTCAGGCAGGGGACACTGAAGCTTTCTTT. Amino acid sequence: CASSLAQAGDTEAFF.

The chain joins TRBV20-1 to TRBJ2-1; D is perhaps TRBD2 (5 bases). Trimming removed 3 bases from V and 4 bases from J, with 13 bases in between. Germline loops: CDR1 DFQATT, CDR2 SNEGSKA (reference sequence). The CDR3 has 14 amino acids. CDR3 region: CSASSSGAYNEQFF. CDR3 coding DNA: TGCAGTGCTAGTTCCAGCGGAGCATACAATGAGCAGTTCTTC.

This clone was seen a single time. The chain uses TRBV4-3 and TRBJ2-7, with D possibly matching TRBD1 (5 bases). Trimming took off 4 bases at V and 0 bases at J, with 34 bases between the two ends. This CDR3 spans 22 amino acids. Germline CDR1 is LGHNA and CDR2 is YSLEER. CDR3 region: CASSPRGPLILNRLWGSYEQYF. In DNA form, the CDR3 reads TGCGCCAGCAGCCCTCGCGGCCCCCTCATTCTAAACAGGTTATGGGGCTCCTACGAGCAGTACTTC.

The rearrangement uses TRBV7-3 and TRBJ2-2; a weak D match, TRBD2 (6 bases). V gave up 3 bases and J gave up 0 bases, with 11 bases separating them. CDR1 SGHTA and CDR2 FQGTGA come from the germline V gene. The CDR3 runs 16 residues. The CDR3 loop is CASSFIADPNTGELFF. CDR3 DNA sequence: TGTGCCAGCAGCTTCATAGCGGACCCGAACACCGGGGAGCTGTTTTTT.

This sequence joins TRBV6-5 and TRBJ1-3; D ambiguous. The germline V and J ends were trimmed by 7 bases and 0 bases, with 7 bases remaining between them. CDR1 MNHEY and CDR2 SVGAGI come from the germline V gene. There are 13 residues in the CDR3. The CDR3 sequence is CASKSHSGNTIYF. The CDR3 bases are TGTGCCAGCAAGAGTCACTCTGGAAACACCATATATTTT.

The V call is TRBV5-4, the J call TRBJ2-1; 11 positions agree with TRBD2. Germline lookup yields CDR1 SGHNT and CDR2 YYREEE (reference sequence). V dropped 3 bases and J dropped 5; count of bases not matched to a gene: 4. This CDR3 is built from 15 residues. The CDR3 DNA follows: TGTGCCAGCAGCTCGGGACTAGCGGAGAACAATGAGCAGTTCTTC. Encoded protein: CASSSGLAENNEQFF.

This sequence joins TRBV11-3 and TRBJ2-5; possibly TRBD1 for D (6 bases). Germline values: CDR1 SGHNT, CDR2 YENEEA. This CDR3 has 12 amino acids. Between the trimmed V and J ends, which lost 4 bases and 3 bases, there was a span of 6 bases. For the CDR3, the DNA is TGTGCCAGCAGCTCAGGGGAAGAGACCCAGTACTTC. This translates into CASSSGEETQYF.

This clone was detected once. The CDR3 spells CASSYSRFSYEQYF. The CDR3 DNA reads TGTGCCAGCAGTTACTCACGGTTCTCCTACGAGCAGTACTTC. The chain has TRBV6-5 and TRBJ2-7; no firm D call. The V gene lost 0 bases and the J gene lost 0 bases, with 6 bases spanning the gap. The CDR3 is 14 amino acids. The germline gives CDR1 MNHEY, CDR2 SVGAGI.

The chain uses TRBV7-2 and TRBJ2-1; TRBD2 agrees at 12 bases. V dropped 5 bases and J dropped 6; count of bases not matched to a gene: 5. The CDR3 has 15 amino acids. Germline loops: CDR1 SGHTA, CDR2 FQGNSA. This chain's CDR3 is CASSRQTSGSNEQFF. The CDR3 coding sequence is TGTGCCAGCAGCCGCCAGACTAGCGGGAGCAATGAGCAGTTCTTC.

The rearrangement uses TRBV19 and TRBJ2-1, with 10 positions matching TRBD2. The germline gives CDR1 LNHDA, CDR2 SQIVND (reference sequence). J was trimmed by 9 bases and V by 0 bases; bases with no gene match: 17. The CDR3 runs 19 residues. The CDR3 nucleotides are TGTGCCAGTAGTATAGACAGGGGTGGCGAAAGCGGGAGGGCCGGTGAGCAGTTCTTC. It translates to CASSIDRGGESGRAGEQFF. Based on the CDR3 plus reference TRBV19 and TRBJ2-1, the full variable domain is DGGITQSPKYLFRKEGQNVTLSCEQNLNHDAMYWYRQDPGQGLRLIYYSQIVNDFQKGDIAEGYSVSREKKESFPLTVTSAQKNPTAFYLCASSIDRGGESGRAGEQFFGPGTRLTVL.

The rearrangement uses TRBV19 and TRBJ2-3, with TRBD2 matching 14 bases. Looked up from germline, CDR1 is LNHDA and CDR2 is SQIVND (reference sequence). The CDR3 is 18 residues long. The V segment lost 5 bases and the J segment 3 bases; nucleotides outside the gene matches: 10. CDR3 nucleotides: TGTGCCAGTAGTGTTAGACTAGCGGGAGGGCATTGGACAGATACGCAGTATTTT. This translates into CASSVRLAGGHWTDTQYF. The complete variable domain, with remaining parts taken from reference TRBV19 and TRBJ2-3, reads DGGITQSPKYLFRKEGQNVTLSCEQNLNHDAMYWYRQDPGQGLRLIYYSQIVNDFQKGDIAEGYSVSREKKESFPLTVTSAQKNPTAFYLCASSVRLAGGHWTDTQYFGPGTRLTVL.

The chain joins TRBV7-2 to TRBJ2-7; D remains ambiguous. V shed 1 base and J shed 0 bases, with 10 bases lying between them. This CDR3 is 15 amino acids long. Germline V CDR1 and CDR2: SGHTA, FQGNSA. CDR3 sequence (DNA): TGTGCCAGCAGCTTAGGGGTTGCGGCCTCCTACGAGCAGTACTTC. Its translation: CASSLGVAASYEQYF.

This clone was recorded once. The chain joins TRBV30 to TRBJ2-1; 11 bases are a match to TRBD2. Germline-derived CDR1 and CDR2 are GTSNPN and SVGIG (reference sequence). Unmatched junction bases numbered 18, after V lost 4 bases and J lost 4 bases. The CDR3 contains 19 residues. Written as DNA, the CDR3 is TGTGCCTGGACAGAAAGGCTTGGGGTGGGGACTAGCGGATACAATGAGCAGTTCTTC. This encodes CAWTERLGVGTSGYNEQFF. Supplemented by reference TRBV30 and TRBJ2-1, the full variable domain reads SQTIHQWPATLVQPVGSPLSLECTVEGTSNPNLYWYRQAAGRGLQLLFYSVGIGQISSEVPQNLSASRPQDRQFILSSKKLLLSDSGFYLCAWTERLGVGTSGYNEQFFGPGTRLTVL.

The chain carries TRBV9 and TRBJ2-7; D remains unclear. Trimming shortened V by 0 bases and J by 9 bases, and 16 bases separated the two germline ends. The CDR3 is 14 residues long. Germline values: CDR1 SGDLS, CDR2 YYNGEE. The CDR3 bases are TGTGCCAGCAGCGTAGGAGGCCCAGCCAAAAGGCAGTACTTC. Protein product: CASSVGGPAKRQYF.

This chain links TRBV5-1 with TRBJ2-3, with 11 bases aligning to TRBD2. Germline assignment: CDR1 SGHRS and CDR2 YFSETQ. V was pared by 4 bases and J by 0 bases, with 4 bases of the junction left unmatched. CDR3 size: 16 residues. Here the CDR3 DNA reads TGCGCCAGCAGCCCGGGACTAGCGGCAAGCACAGATACGCAGTATTTT. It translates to CASSPGLAASTDTQYF.

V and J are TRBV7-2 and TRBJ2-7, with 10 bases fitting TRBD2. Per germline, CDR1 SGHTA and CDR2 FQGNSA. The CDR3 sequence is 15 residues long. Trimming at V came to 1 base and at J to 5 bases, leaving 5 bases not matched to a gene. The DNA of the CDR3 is TGTGCCAGCAGCTTAGTAACTAGCGGGACCCACGAGCAGTACTTC. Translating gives CASSLVTSGTHEQYF.

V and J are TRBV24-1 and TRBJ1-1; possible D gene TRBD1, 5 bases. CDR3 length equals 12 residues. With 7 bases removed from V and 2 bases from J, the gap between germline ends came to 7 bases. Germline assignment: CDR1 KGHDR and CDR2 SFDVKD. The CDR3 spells CATRDTNTEAFF. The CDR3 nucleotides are TGTGCCACCAGGGACACCAACACTGAAGCTTTCTTT.

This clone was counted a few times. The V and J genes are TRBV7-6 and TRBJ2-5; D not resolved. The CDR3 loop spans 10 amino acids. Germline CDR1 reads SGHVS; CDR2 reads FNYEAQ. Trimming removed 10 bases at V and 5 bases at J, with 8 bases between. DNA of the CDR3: TGTGCCATAACAAAGGAGACCCAGTACTTC. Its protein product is CAITKETQYF.

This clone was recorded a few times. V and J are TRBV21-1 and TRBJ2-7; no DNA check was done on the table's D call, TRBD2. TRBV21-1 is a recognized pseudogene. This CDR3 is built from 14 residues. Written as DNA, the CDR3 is TGTGCCACCCGGACTAGCGGGAGAAGGGGCGAGCAGTACTTC. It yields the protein CATRTSGRRGEQYF.

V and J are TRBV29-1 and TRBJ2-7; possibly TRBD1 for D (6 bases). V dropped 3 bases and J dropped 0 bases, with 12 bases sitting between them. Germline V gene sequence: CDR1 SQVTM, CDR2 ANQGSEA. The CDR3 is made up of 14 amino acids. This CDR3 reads CSVELPGASYEQYF. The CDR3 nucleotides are TGCAGCGTTGAGTTGCCAGGGGCCTCCTACGAGCAGTACTTC.

CDR3 region: CASSLGWEREDTGELFF. The CDR3 region has the DNA TGTGCCAGCAGCTTAGGGTGGGAGCGGGAGGACACCGGGGAGCTGTTTTTT. V gene TRBV7-9 combines with J gene TRBJ2-2; 9 bases are a match to TRBD2. Looked up from germline, CDR1 is SEHNR and CDR2 is FQNEAQ (reference sequence). With 1 base clipped from V and 3 bases from J, the junction kept 6 bases outside the gene matches. The CDR3 consists of 17 residues.

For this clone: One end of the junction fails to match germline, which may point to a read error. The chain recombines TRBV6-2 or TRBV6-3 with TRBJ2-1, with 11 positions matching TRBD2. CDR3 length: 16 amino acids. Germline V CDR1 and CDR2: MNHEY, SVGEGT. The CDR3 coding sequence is TGTGCCAGCAGTGACTCGGGACTAGCGGAGTACAATGAGCAGTTCTTC. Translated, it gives CASSDSGLAEYNEQFF.

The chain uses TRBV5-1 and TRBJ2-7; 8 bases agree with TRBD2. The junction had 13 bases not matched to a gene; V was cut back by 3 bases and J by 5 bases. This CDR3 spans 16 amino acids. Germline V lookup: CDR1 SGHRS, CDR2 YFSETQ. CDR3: CASSSTSEHPRDEQYF. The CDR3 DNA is TGCGCCAGCAGCTCGACTAGCGAACACCCTCGGGACGAGCAGTACTTC.

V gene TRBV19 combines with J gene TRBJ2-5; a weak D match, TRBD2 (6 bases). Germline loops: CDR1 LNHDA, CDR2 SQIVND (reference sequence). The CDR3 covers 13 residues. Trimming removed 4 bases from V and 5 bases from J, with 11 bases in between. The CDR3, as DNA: TGTGCCAGTAGTAATCACGGGAGTGAGACCCAGTACTTC. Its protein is CASSNHGSETQYF.

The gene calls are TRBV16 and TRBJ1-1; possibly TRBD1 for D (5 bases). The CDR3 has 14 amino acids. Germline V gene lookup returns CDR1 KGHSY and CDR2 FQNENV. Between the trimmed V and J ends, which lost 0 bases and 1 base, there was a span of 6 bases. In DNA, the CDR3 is TGTGCCAGCAGCCAATCCCAGGGGAACACTGAAGCTTTCTTT. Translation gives CASSQSQGNTEAFF.

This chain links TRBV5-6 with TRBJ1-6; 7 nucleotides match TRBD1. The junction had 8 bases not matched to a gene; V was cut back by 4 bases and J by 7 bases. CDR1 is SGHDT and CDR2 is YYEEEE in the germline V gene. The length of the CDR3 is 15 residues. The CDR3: CASSADRAVNSPLHF. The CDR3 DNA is TGTGCCAGCAGCGCCGACAGGGCCGTGAATTCACCCCTCCACTTT.